Shown below are 27 T cell receptor beta chains from a single sample sequenced in a study of blood T cell repertoires in COVID-19. Assay used: immunoSEQ multiplex PCR; TCRdb lists only in-frame clones, some missing. The sample lists more than 60,000 clones; around 88% were seen once. The source material was peripheral blood. Receptor source: a man at least 80 years old with COVID-19, enrolled during active disease.

This chain joins TRBV5-4 and TRBJ2-3, with 9 nucleotides matching TRBD1. This CDR3 contains 16 residues. CDR1 and CDR2 from the germline V gene are SGHNT and YYREEE (reference sequence). The J segment lost 5 bases and the V segment lost 3 bases, leaving 10 bases of the junction unmatched. For the CDR3, the DNA is TGTGCCAGCAGCTCAATGCGACAGGGGGAAGGAGATACGCAGTATTTT. Translated, it gives CASSSMRQGEGDTQYF.

The CDR3, as DNA: TGTGCCAGCACTCTTTCGGCAGGGGGCGCCTATGGCTACACCTTC. Amino acids: CASTLSAGGAYGYTF. This rearrangement joins TRBV9 to TRBJ1-2; TRBD1 aligns across 8 bases. The CDR3 runs 15 residues. Unmatched junction bases numbered 11, after V lost 6 bases and J lost 4 bases. Per the germline V gene, CDR1 is SGDLS and CDR2 is YYNGEE. Full variable domain (rest looked up from reference TRBV9 and TRBJ1-2): DSGVTQTPKHLITATGQRVTLRCSPRSGDLSVYWYQQSLDQGLQFLIQYYNGEERAKGNILERFSAQQFPDLHSELNLSSLELGDSALYFCASTLSAGGAYGYTFGSGTRLTVV.

This chain uses TRBV5-1 with TRBJ2-5; 7 bases match TRBD2. CDR1 SGHRS and CDR2 YFSETQ come from the germline V gene. The CDR3 has 15 residues. Trimming removed 3 bases from V and 6 bases from J; junction bases left unmatched: 11. CDR3 protein: CASSSPGTGGQTQYF. CDR3 nucleotides: TGCGCCAGCAGCTCTCCCGGGACGGGGGGACAGACCCAGTACTTC. The complete variable domain, with remaining parts taken from reference TRBV5-1 and TRBJ2-5, reads KAGVTQTPRYLIKTRGQQVTLSCSPISGHRSVSWYQQTPGQGLQFLFEYFSETQRNKGNFPGRFSGRQFSNSRSEMNVSTLELGDSALYLCASSSPGTGGQTQYFGPGTRLLVL.

This clone was found once. This chain links TRBV7-9 with TRBJ2-5, with D maybe TRBD1 (6 bases). The CDR3 length is 14 residues. Germline CDR1 reads SEHNR; CDR2 reads FQNEAQ (reference sequence). Trimming stripped 5 bases from V and 5 bases from J, with 15 bases between. In DNA, the CDR3 is TGTGCCAGCAGCATGACCAGGGGCAGGGAGACCCAGTACTTC. It codes for CASSMTRGRETQYF.

The genes are TRBV11-3 and TRBJ2-5, with D possibly TRBD1 on 6 matching bases. The germline V gene has CDR1 SGHNT and CDR2 YENEEA. The length of the CDR3 is 15 residues. Trimming pared 3 bases from V and 1 base from J, leaving 12 bases between. The DNA of the CDR3 is TGTGCCAGCAGCTTTTCCGGGACACCCCAAGAGACCCAGTACTTC. Its protein product is CASSFSGTPQETQYF. Complete variable domain (other parts from reference TRBV11-3 and TRBJ2-5): EAGVVQSPRYKIIEKKQPVAFWCNPISGHNTLYWYLQNLGQGPELLIRYENEEAVDDSQLPKDRFSAERLKGVDSTLKIQPAELGDSAVYLCASSFSGTPQETQYFGPGTRLLVL.

The V call is TRBV5-1, the J call TRBJ1-5; D is perhaps TRBD1 (6 bases). V lost 4 bases and J lost 7, with 15 bases in between. CDR3 length equals 14 residues. Germline CDR1 and CDR2: SGHRS and YFSETQ. This CDR3 is CASSTDGQGQPQHF. The CDR3 DNA is TGCGCCAGCAGCACCGACGGGCAGGGGCAGCCCCAGCATTTT.

This rearrangement joins TRBV3-1 (or the pseudogene TRBV3-2) to TRBJ2-1; TRBD2 matches at 8 bases. V shed 3 bases, J shed 3 bases, and the junction held 7 bases outside the gene matches. From germline, CDR1 is LGHDT and CDR2 YNNKEL (reference sequence). CDR3 length: 16 residues. CDR3 amino acids: CASSQAGGAGYNEQFF. The CDR3 DNA sequence: TGTGCCAGCAGCCAGGCCGGGGGGGCGGGCTACAATGAGCAGTTCTTC.

The chain is built from TRBV6-6 and TRBJ1-5; 9 bases fit TRBD1. The CDR3 spans 17 residues. Trimming cost V 5 bases and J 1 base; bases outside gene matches: 9. Germline V lookup: CDR1 MNHNY, CDR2 SVGAGI (reference sequence). CDR3 bases: TGTGCCAGCAGTCCGGGACAGGGTCCGAGCAGCAATCAGCCCCAGCATTTT. Encoded protein: CASSPGQGPSSNQPQHF.

The chain employs TRBV6-1 and TRBJ2-7, with 8 bases fitting TRBD1. Germline V lookup: CDR1 MNHNS, CDR2 SASEGT. V lost 0 bases, J lost 2 bases, and 6 bases stayed unmatched. This CDR3 region has 16 residues. CDR3 DNA sequence: TGTGCCAGCAGTGAAGCTTCGACAGGGGTCGCCTACGAGCAGTACTTC. This codes for CASSEASTGVAYEQYF.

The rearrangement joins TRBV11-2 to TRBJ1-1; D is uncertain. Germline V CDR1 and CDR2: SGHAT, FQNNGV. V lost 3 bases to trimming and J lost 4 bases, with 12 bases between them. The CDR3 spans 14 residues. CDR3 sequence (DNA): TGTGCCAGCAGCTTCAGTGTAGGGAGCACTGAAGCTTTCTTT. Translated, it gives CASSFSVGSTEAFF.

This chain uses TRBV4-2 with TRBJ2-5; 9 bases match TRBD2. This CDR3 has 16 amino acids. Trimming cost V 7 bases and J 0 bases; bases outside gene matches: 9. The germline V gene has CDR1 LGHNA and CDR2 YNFKEQ. The CDR3 is CASTPLAGGYQETQYF. The DNA for the CDR3 is TGTGCCAGCACACCTCTGGCGGGGGGGTACCAAGAGACCCAGTACTTC.

This chain connects TRBV6-2 or TRBV6-3 to TRBJ1-5; TRBD1 aligns across 10 bases. Germline CDR1 reads MNHEY; CDR2 reads SVGEGT. The V and J ends lost 8 bases and 1 base, in that order; junction bases with no gene match: 5. The length of the CDR3 is 15 residues. The CDR3 DNA reads as TGTGCCAGCGGCCGGACAGGGGGAAGCAATCAGCCCCAGCATTTT. This sequence encodes CASGRTGGSNQPQHF.

The J gene is TRBJ2-2, the V gene TRBV2, with 8 nucleotides matching TRBD2. From germline, CDR1 is SNHLY and CDR2 FYNNEI. There are 15 residues in the CDR3. V was pared by 7 bases and J by 5 bases, with 9 bases of the junction left unmatched. The CDR3 loop reads CASTARRGATGELFF. CDR3 DNA sequence: TGTGCCAGCACTGCAAGGCGGGGGGCGACCGGGGAGCTGTTTTTT.

This clone was counted only a few times. The chain links TRBV7-8 to TRBJ2-7; D possibly corresponds to TRBD2 (6 bases). CDR1 is SGHVS, CDR2 FQNEAQ, per germline. The CDR3 is 12 amino acids. V was trimmed by 4 bases and J by 12 bases, leaving 16 bases between them. The CDR3 is CASSYGPAGLYF. The CDR3 DNA is TGTGCCAGCAGCTACGGTCCCGCGGGGCTGTACTTC.

This chain links TRBV6-5 with TRBJ2-7, with D perhaps matching TRBD1 (5 bases). CDR1 is MNHEY and CDR2 is SVGAGI in the germline V gene. CDR3 length: 15 residues. V lost 2 bases to trimming and J lost 7 bases, with 18 bases between them. The CDR3 reads CASSYDRNPVGEQYF. For the CDR3, the DNA is TGTGCCAGCAGTTACGACAGAAACCCCGTCGGGGAGCAGTACTTC.

The chain couples TRBV5-5 to TRBJ1-1, with TRBD1 matching over 8 bases. This CDR3 region has 15 residues. Per germline, CDR1 SGHKS and CDR2 YYEKEE (reference sequence). J lost 3 bases, V lost 4 bases, and 8 bases had no gene match. DNA of the CDR3: TGTGCCAGCAGCGCGCCGGGACAGGAGGACACTGAAGCTTTCTTT. As protein: CASSAPGQEDTEAFF.

The chain links TRBV18 to TRBJ1-1; D is perhaps TRBD1 (6 bases). CDR3 length equals 14 residues. V lost 6 bases to trimming and J lost 4 bases, with 15 bases between them. The germline CDR1 and CDR2 sequences are KGHSH and LQKENI. CDR3 coding DNA: TGTGCCAGCTCCCAAAGGGGGGGTTTCACTGAAGCTTTCTTT. This translates into CASSQRGGFTEAFF.

Here the CDR3 DNA reads TGTGCCAGATTAACAGGGCCGAACTATGGCTACACCTTC. Translation: CARLTGPNYGYTF. The chain carries TRBV2 and TRBJ1-2, with D perhaps TRBD1 (6 bases). Trimming removed 9 bases at V and 2 bases at J, with 13 bases between. This CDR3 comprises 13 residues. Germline loops: CDR1 SNHLY, CDR2 FYNNEI.

V and J are TRBV19 and TRBJ1-5, with 7 bases fitting TRBD1. The CDR3 is 12 amino acids. The germline V gene encodes CDR1 LNHDA and CDR2 SQIVND (reference sequence). The junction had 3 bases not matched to a gene; V was cut back by 7 bases and J by 6 bases. The CDR3, as DNA: TGTGCCAGTATGGGACAGACTCAGCCCCAGCATTTT. This encodes CASMGQTQPQHF.

The genes are TRBV3-1 (or the pseudogene TRBV3-2) and TRBJ2-3; the match to TRBD1 covers 9 bases. The germline CDR1 and CDR2 sequences are LGHDT and YNNKEL (reference sequence). V lost 6 bases and J lost 14; bases outside the gene matches: 9. CDR3 length: 12 residues. Here the CDR3 DNA reads TGTGCCAGCAGTCAGACAGGGGGAACGAGGTATTTT. As protein: CASSQTGGTRYF.

This clone is a singleton in its sample. This chain uses TRBV15 with TRBJ1-2; 8 positions agree with TRBD1. Per the germline V gene, CDR1 is LNHNV and CDR2 is YYDKDF (reference sequence). J lost 3 bases, V lost 5 bases, and 8 bases had no gene match. This CDR3 is built from 15 residues. The CDR3 DNA sequence: TGTGCCACCAGCCCCGGACAGGGCGGATACTATGGCTACACCTTC. It is translated as CATSPGQGGYYGYTF.

This clone has just one count. The chain employs TRBV9 and TRBJ1-2, with D possibly matching TRBD1 (5 bases). This CDR3 has 14 amino acids. From germline, CDR1 is SGDLS and CDR2 YYNGEE. V was pared by 0 bases and J by 7 bases, with 13 bases between. The CDR3 sequence is CASSVDLGEGGYTF. CDR3 bases: TGTGCCAGCAGCGTAGATCTGGGGGAGGGTGGCTACACCTTC.

This chain connects TRBV7-9 to TRBJ2-1; 8 nucleotides align to TRBD1. After removal of 6 bases from V and 4 bases from J, the junction contained 14 bases not matched to a gene. Germline CDR1 SEHNR, CDR2 FQNEAQ (reference sequence). The CDR3 has 17 residues. The CDR3 DNA is TGTGCCAGCAGAAATTCACCGGGGACAGGATCTTACAATGAGCAGTTCTTC. It yields the protein CASRNSPGTGSYNEQFF. Full variable domain (remainder filled in from reference TRBV7-9 and TRBJ2-1): DTGVSQNPRHKITKRGQNVTFRCDPISEHNRLYWYRQTLGQGPEFLTYFQNEAQLEKSRLLSDRFSAERPKGSFSTLEIQRTEQGDSAMYLCASRNSPGTGSYNEQFFGPGTRLTVL.

The chain links TRBV6-6 to TRBJ2-7; 10 nucleotides match TRBD2. J gave up 3 bases and V 2 bases, and 4 bases lay outside the gene matches. Looked up from germline, CDR1 is MNHNY and CDR2 is SVGAGI (reference sequence). The CDR3 has 15 residues. As DNA, the CDR3 is TGTGCCAGCAGTTACCCCAGCGGGGGGGGCTACGAGCAGTACTTC. Its translation is CASSYPSGGGYEQYF.

The chain uses TRBV7-2 and TRBJ1-2, with a weak D call TRBD1 (5 bases). The CDR3 extends over 14 amino acids. In germline, CDR1 is SGHTA, CDR2 FQGNSA. V shed 1 base and J shed 4 bases, with 10 bases lying between them. The CDR3 spells CASSLGRTFYGYTF. Here the CDR3 DNA reads TGTGCCAGCAGCTTAGGAAGGACATTCTATGGCTACACCTTC.

The chain's CDR3 is CASSLEGRDYNEQFF. CDR3 DNA: TGCGCCAGCAGCTTGGAGGGCAGGGACTACAATGAGCAGTTCTTC. The V call is TRBV5-1, the J call TRBJ2-1; tentatively, D is TRBD1 (5 bases). Germline assignment: CDR1 SGHRS and CDR2 YFSETQ. V dropped 0 bases and J dropped 3 bases, with 10 bases sitting between them. The CDR3 sequence is 15 residues long.

This clone showed up just once. The chain is built from TRBV29-1 and TRBJ1-1; D might be TRBD1 (6 bases). Germline V gene sequence: CDR1 SQVTM, CDR2 ANQGSEA. CDR3 length: 13 amino acids. The germline V and J ends were trimmed by 4 bases and 1 base, with 10 bases remaining between them. For the CDR3, the DNA is TGCAGCGTTGCGGGGGGCACGAACACTGAAGCTTTCTTT. It encodes CSVAGGTNTEAFF.